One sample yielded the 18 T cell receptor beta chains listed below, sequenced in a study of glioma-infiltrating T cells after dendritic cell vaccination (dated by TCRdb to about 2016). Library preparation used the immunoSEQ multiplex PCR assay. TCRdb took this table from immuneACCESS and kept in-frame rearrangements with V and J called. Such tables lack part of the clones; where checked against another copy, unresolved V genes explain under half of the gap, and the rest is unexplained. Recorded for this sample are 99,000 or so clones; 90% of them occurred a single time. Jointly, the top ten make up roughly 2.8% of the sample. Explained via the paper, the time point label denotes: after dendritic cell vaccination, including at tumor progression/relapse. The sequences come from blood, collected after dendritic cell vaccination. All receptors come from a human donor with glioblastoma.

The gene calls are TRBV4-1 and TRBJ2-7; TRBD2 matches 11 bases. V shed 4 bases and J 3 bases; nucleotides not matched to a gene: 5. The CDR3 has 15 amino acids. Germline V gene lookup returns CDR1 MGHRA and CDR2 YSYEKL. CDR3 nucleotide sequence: TGCGCCAGCAGCCGGGGACTAGCGGCCTACTACGAGCAGTACTTC. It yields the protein CASSRGLAAYYEQYF.

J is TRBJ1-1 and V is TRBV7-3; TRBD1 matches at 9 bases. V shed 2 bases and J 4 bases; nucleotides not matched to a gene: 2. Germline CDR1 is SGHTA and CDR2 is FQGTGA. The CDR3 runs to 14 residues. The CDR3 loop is CASSLGQGSTEAFF. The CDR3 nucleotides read TGTGCCAGCAGCTTAGGACAGGGGAGCACTGAAGCTTTCTTT.

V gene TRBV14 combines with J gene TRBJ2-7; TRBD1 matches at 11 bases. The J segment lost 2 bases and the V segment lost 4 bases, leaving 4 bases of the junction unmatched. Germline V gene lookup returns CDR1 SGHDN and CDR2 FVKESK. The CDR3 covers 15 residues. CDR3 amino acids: CASSRPGQGAYEQYF. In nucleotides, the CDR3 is TGTGCCAGCAGCCGGCCGGGACAGGGGGCCTACGAGCAGTACTTC.

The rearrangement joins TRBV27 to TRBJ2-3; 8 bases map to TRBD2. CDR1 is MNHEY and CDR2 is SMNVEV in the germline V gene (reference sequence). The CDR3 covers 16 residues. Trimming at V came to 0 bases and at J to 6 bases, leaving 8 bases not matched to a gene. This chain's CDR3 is CASSLSGSGRFDTQYF. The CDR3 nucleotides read TGTGCCAGCAGTTTATCCGGGAGCGGGAGATTCGATACGCAGTATTTT.

The CDR3 here is CASSLETSGRPHEQYF. The CDR3 DNA is TGTGCCAGCAGCTTAGAGACTAGCGGGAGACCCCACGAGCAGTACTTC. The gene calls are TRBV11-3 and TRBJ2-7, with TRBD2 identical over 12 bases. Trimming cost V 0 bases and J 5 bases; bases outside gene matches: 5. The CDR3 has 16 residues. Germline loops: CDR1 SGHNT, CDR2 YENEEA.

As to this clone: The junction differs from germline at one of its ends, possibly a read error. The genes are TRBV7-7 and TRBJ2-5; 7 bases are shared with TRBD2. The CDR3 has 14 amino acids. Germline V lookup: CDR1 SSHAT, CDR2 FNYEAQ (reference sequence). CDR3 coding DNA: TGTGCTAGCAGCCACGGGACTAAGCAAGAGACCCAGTACTTC. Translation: CASSHGTKQETQYF.

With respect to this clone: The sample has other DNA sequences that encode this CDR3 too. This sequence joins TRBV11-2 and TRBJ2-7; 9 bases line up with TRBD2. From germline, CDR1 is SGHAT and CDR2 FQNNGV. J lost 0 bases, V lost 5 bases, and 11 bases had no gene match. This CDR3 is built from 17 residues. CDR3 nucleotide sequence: TGTGCCAGCAGCCCCCTGGGGCTAGCGGGACGCTCCTACGAGCAGTACTTC. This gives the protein CASSPLGLAGRSYEQYF.

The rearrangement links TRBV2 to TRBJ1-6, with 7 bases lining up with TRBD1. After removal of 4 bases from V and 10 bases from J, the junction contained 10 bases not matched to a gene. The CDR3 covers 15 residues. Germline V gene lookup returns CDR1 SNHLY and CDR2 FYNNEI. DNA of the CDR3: TGTGCCAGCAGTGGGGACAGAAATTTGGGGTCACCCCTCCACTTT. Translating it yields CASSGDRNLGSPLHF.

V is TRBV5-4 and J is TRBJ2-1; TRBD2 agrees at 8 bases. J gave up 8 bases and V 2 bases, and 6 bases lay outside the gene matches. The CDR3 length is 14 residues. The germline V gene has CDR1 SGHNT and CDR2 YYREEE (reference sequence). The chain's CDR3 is CASSFGTRIDEQFF. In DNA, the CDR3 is TGTGCCAGCAGCTTCGGGACTAGAATCGATGAGCAGTTCTTC. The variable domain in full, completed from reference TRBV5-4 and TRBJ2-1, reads ETGVTQSPTHLIKTRGQQVTLRCSSQSGHNTVSWYQQALGQGPQFIFQYYREEENGRGNFPPRFSGLQFPNYSSELNVNALELDDSALYLCASSFGTRIDEQFFGPGTRLTVL.

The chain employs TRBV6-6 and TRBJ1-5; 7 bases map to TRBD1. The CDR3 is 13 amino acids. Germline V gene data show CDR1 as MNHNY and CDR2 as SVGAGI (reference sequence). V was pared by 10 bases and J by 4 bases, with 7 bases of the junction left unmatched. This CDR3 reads CAISGTENQPQHF. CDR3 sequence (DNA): TGTGCCATATCCGGGACAGAGAATCAGCCCCAGCATTTT.

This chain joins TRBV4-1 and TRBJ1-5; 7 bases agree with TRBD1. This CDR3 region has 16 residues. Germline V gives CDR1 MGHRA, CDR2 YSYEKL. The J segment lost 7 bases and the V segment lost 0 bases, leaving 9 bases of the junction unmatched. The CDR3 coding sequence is TGCGCCAGCAGCCAAGATCGGGACAGTGTCGACCAGCCCCAGCATTTT. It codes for CASSQDRDSVDQPQHF.

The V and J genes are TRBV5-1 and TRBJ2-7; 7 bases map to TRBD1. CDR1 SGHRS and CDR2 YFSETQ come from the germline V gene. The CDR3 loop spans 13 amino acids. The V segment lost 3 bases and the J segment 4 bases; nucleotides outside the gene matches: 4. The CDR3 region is CASSSGTAYEQYF. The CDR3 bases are TGCGCCAGCAGCTCCGGGACAGCATACGAGCAGTACTTC. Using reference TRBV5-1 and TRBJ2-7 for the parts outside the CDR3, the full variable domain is KAGVTQTPRYLIKTRGQQVTLSCSPISGHRSVSWYQQTPGQGLQFLFEYFSETQRNKGNFPGRFSGRQFSNSRSEMNVSTLELGDSALYLCASSSGTAYEQYFGPGTRLTVT.

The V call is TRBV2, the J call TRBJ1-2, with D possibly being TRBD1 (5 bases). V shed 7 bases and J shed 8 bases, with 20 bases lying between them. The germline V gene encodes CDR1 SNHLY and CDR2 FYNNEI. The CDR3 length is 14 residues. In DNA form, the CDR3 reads TGTGCCAGCACCGACGGTCCTCGACGGGGGGGCTACACCTTC. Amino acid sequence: CASTDGPRRGGYTF.

The CDR3, as DNA: TGTGCCAGTAGCCCCGGGACAGGGAAAGACGAGCAGTACTTC. Amino acid sequence: CASSPGTGKDEQYF. The chain recombines TRBV19 with TRBJ2-7, with 9 bases fitting TRBD1. Losses at the gene ends were 6 bases for V and 5 bases for J; bases not matched to a gene: 8. Germline CDR1 and CDR2: LNHDA and SQIVND (reference sequence). The CDR3 sequence is 14 residues long.

The CDR3 protein is CASSVAGTSGTGEQFF. Written as DNA, the CDR3 is TGTGCCAGCAGCGTCGCCGGGACTAGCGGGACGGGTGAGCAGTTCTTC. The chain is built from TRBV9 and TRBJ2-1; 13 bases fit TRBD2. V was clipped by 2 bases and J by 9 bases; unmatched bases: 8. CDR3 size: 16 residues. Germline CDR1 SGDLS, CDR2 YYNGEE.

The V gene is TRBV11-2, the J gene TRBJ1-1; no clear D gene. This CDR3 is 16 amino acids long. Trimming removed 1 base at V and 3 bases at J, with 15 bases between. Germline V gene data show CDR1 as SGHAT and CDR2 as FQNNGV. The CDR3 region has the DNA TGTGCCAGCAGCTTAGGGCGAGGGTCCGGATACACTGAAGCTTTCTTT. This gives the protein CASSLGRGSGYTEAFF.

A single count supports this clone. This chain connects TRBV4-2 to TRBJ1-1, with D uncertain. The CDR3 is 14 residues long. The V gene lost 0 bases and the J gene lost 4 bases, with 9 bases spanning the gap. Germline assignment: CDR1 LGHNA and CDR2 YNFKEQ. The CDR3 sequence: CASSQDPLSTEAFF. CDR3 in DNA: TGTGCCAGCAGCCAAGATCCCCTCAGCACTGAAGCTTTCTTT.

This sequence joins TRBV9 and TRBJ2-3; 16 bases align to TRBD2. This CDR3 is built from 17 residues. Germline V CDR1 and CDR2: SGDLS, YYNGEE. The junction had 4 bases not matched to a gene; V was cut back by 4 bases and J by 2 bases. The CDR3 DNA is TGTGCCAGCAGCCACGGGACTAGCGGGGGGGCCACAGATACGCAGTATTTT. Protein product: CASSHGTSGGATDTQYF.